One and the same sample provided the 19 T cell receptor beta chains below, sequenced in a study of T cell changes during pregnancy in multiple sclerosis. The assay was immunoSEQ multiplex PCR, and TCRdb's table has in-frame clones only and misses some. The sample has tens of thousands of clones, about 92% seen once. Sequences were derived from peripheral blood, sampled in the second trimester of pregnancy. These receptors came from a female donor in good health, enrolled as a control in a pregnancy study.

The gene calls are TRBV19 and TRBJ2-7, with D perhaps matching TRBD1 (6 bases). The CDR3 loop spans 15 amino acids. Trimming left V 1 base short and J 2 bases short, with 12 bases between. Germline CDR1 is LNHDA and CDR2 is SQIVND (reference sequence). Here the CDR3 DNA reads TGTGCCAGTAGTATAGGAGGACAGAGAACCTACGAGCAGTACTTC. It codes for CASSIGGQRTYEQYF.

J is TRBJ2-3 and V is TRBV7-2; D possibly corresponds to TRBD2 (6 bases). V was clipped by 1 base and J by 0 bases, with 17 bases between them. This CDR3 comprises 18 residues. Germline V gene lookup returns CDR1 SGHTA and CDR2 FQGNSA. CDR3 DNA sequence: TGTGCCAGCAGCTTAGTAAGACTAGGTCGTAGAAGCACAGATACGCAGTATTTT. Translated, it gives CASSLVRLGRRSTDTQYF.

The chain has TRBV28 and TRBJ2-3; 9 nucleotides line up with TRBD2. The germline V gene encodes CDR1 MDHEN and CDR2 SYDVKM. This CDR3 has 16 amino acids. The trim removed 1 base at V and 4 bases at J, leaving 6 bases unmatched. Here the CDR3 DNA reads TGTGCCAGCAGTTTATACGTAGCGGGAGCTTCAGATACGCAGTATTTT. Encoded protein: CASSLYVAGASDTQYF.

The DNA of the CDR3 is TGCAGTGCTACTCGCACAGATACGCAGTATTTT. Translation gives CSATRTDTQYF. This chain joins TRBV20-1 and TRBJ2-3, with D hard to call. V was cut by 4 bases and J by 1 base, with 3 bases left in between. This CDR3 is built from 11 residues. Germline V gene lookup returns CDR1 DFQATT and CDR2 SNEGSKA (reference sequence).

CDR3 amino acids: CASSTREGRGETQYF. The CDR3 DNA reads as TGTGCCAGCAGCACCCGCGAGGGCCGGGGGGAGACCCAGTACTTC. V is TRBV9 and J is TRBJ2-5; tentative D call: TRBD2 (6 bases). The CDR3 extends over 15 amino acids. The V end lost 4 bases, the J end lost 5 bases, and 18 bases lay between the germline ends. Germline CDR1 is SGDLS and CDR2 is YYNGEE.

This chain links TRBV5-8 with TRBJ2-7, with D tentatively TRBD1 (6 bases). CDR1 and CDR2 (germline): SGHTS, YDEGEE. The V end was cut by 2 bases, the J end by 6 bases, with 21 bases between. The CDR3 has 16 amino acids. CDR3 sequence reads: CASSLFTGVLGAEQYF. DNA for the CDR3: TGTGCCAGCAGCTTATTTACAGGTGTTTTGGGGGCCGAGCAGTACTTC.

J is TRBJ1-1 and V is TRBV27, with TRBD1 as a possible D gene (5 bases). The germline V and J ends were trimmed by 2 bases and 1 base, with 11 bases remaining between them. The CDR3 has 15 amino acids. Germline lookup yields CDR1 MNHEY and CDR2 SMNVEV (reference sequence). The CDR3, as DNA: TGTGCCAGCAGTTTAGGTCAGGGTGGGAACACTGAAGCTTTCTTT. Translating it yields CASSLGQGGNTEAFF.

The chain joins TRBV27 to TRBJ2-3, with D possibly being TRBD2 (6 bases). Germline V gene data show CDR1 as MNHEY and CDR2 as SMNVEV (reference sequence). Trimming pared 8 bases from V and 7 bases from J, leaving 16 bases between. The CDR3 extends over 13 amino acids. The DNA of the CDR3 is TGTGCCAGCTATTCGGCCCGGGGGTATACGCAGTATTTT. This sequence encodes CASYSARGYTQYF.

V is TRBV6-5 and J is TRBJ1-1; 9 nucleotides match TRBD1. Trimming took 0 bases from V and 6 from J; bases not matched to a gene: 8. CDR3 length: 16 residues. CDR1 is MNHEY, CDR2 SVGAGI, per germline. Written as DNA, the CDR3 is TGTGCCAGCAGTTACTCGAAGGGACAGGGAAGGTCTGAAGCTTTCTTT. Its protein is CASSYSKGQGRSEAFF.

The gene calls are TRBV9 and TRBJ2-6; D is unclear. The CDR3 runs to 16 residues. The V end lost 3 bases, the J end lost 0 bases, and 10 bases lay between the germline ends. Germline-derived CDR1 and CDR2 are SGDLS and YYNGEE. CDR3 bases: TGTGCCAGCAGCGGTCGATACTACTCTGGGGCCAACGTCCTGACTTTC. Translated, it gives CASSGRYYSGANVLTF.

The V gene is TRBV28, the J gene TRBJ1-2, with D perhaps matching TRBD1 (6 bases). This CDR3 has 16 residues. Germline loops: CDR1 MDHEN, CDR2 SYDVKM. Trimming shortened V by 4 bases and J by 0 bases, and 15 bases separated the two germline ends. This chain's CDR3 is CASSSYSTGANYGYTF. The DNA of the CDR3 is TGTGCCAGCAGTTCCTATTCGACAGGAGCTAACTATGGCTACACCTTC.

The chain carries TRBV7-9 and TRBJ2-5; 8 bases are shared with TRBD1. The germline V gene has CDR1 SEHNR and CDR2 FQNEAQ (reference sequence). After removal of 5 bases from V and 1 base from J, the junction contained 3 bases not matched to a gene. This CDR3 contains 14 residues. The CDR3 spells CASSHGQGQETQYF. The CDR3 nucleotides read TGTGCCAGCAGCCACGGACAGGGCCAAGAGACCCAGTACTTC.

The table lists this clone with a count of one. V gene TRBV7-2 combines with J gene TRBJ1-2; a weak D match, TRBD1 (6 bases). CDR3 length equals 13 residues. Trimming pared 3 bases from V and 6 bases from J, leaving 11 bases between. Germline CDR1 and CDR2: SGHTA and FQGNSA. CDR3 loop: CASSFSAGDGYTF. The CDR3 DNA sequence: TGTGCCAGCAGCTTTTCTGCAGGGGATGGCTACACCTTC.

The rearrangement uses TRBV7-2 and TRBJ2-7; no reliable D call. This CDR3 is 14 amino acids long. The V and J ends lost 3 bases and 0 bases respectively, with 9 bases between them. In germline, CDR1 is SGHTA, CDR2 FQGNSA. CDR3 in DNA: TGTGCCAGCAGCTTCAGTAGGAGCTCCTACGAGCAGTACTTC. This encodes CASSFSRSSYEQYF.

In this sample, this clone turned up once. The rearrangement uses TRBV2 and TRBJ2-2; D perhaps matches TRBD1 (6 bases). The CDR3 consists of 13 residues. Trimming pared 7 bases from V and 6 bases from J, leaving 12 bases between. The germline CDR1 and CDR2 sequences are SNHLY and FYNNEI. This CDR3 reads CASTQGSAGELFF. CDR3 in DNA: TGTGCCAGCACGCAGGGGTCCGCCGGGGAGCTGTTTTTT.

This clone was counted a single time. CDR3 protein: CASRTGPTGTEAFF. Here the CDR3 DNA reads TGTGCCAGCAGGACCGGCCCAACCGGGACTGAAGCTTTCTTT. This chain uses TRBV2 with TRBJ1-1; D is unclear. This CDR3 spans 14 amino acids. With 6 bases removed from V and 5 bases from J, the gap between germline ends came to 16 bases. CDR1 and CDR2 (germline): SNHLY, FYNNEI.

The rearrangement links TRBV4-2 to TRBJ2-7; 8 positions agree with TRBD2. CDR1 and CDR2 from the germline V gene are LGHNA and YNFKEQ. The CDR3 has 14 residues. J gave up 5 bases and V 6 bases, and 9 bases lay outside the gene matches. DNA for the CDR3: TGTGCCAGCAGTTTTCGGGGGGGCCGGGACGAGCAGTACTTC. Encoded protein: CASSFRGGRDEQYF.

The gene calls are TRBV5-8 and TRBJ2-7, with a possible D match to TRBD1 (6 bases). V lost 3 bases, J lost 2 bases, and 21 bases lay in between. Germline loops: CDR1 SGHTS, CDR2 YDEGEE. This CDR3 region has 17 residues. CDR3 region: CASSSPLDSNRPYEQYF. DNA of the CDR3: TGTGCCAGCAGCTCACCTTTGGACAGCAACCGCCCCTACGAGCAGTACTTC.

V usage is TRBV27 and J usage is TRBJ1-2, with 9 bases that match TRBD1. CDR3 length equals 15 residues. Germline values: CDR1 MNHEY, CDR2 SMNVEV (reference sequence). The V and J ends lost 1 base and 8 bases, in that order; junction bases with no gene match: 8. The CDR3 loop is CASSLWGTGRSGYTF. The CDR3 DNA reads TGTGCCAGCAGTTTATGGGGGACAGGGCGCTCGGGCTACACCTTC.